Sequencing of this T cell receptor (beta chain) was carried out in a study of identical twins (TCRdb year 2016). Turning to the overall study: The study deep-sequenced TCR alpha and beta repertoires from monozygotic twins, unrelated adults of various ages and cord blood to test whether fetal clonotypes persist. Replicate twin experiments were performed at different times using different library preparation protocols to rule out contamination. Points the paper makes about the study in general: Excess twin sharing in beta out-of-frame sequences was weaker because fewer shared sequences lowered the signal-to-noise ratio. Because the same donors could not be followed over many years, the conclusions relied on cross-sectional statistical analysis. Compared with coincidental sharing between unrelated individuals, an excess of low generation-probability sequences was observed among out-of-frame TCR alpha sequences shared between twins. Zero-insertion analyses could be partly confounded by invariant T cells such as MAIT and iNKT, though diverse VJ usage argued against such confounding for most clonotypes. In monozygotic twins, recombination models systematically underestimated out-of-frame TCR alpha sharing, but the models matched the sharing seen between unrelated individuals. Fewer insertions were carried by abundant cord blood beta clonotypes, a similar but weaker trend appeared in young adult naive repertoires, and no such trend appeared in memory repertoires.

Only healthy Caucasian donors were included. The twin cohort comprised three pairs of female monozygotic twins, all aged about 18 to 29 years. CD4+ and CD8+ T cell populations were isolated with positive isolation kits from Invitrogen. Library construction relied on 5' RACE. The data were produced on an Illumina HiSeq 2000. A universal primer binding site was introduced by template switching, and a unique molecular identifier was present in the final cDNA, enabling accurate counting of TCR cDNA molecules. Specific primers in the conserved constant-segment region were used to synthesize first-strand cDNA for TCR alpha and beta chains. To control for contamination, every cDNA library was double barcoded, receiving both a SMART-Mk sample barcode and Illumina barcodes. TruSeq adapter sequences along with Illumina sample barcodes were introduced in two successive PCR steps. The Illumina HiSeq platform was used with custom primers to sequence TCR alpha and beta cDNA libraries. Per the source publication's procedure: Unique molecular identifiers were extracted from raw reads with MiGEC, and CDR3 positions were determined with MiXCR. For each individual, recombination models were inferred using an EM algorithm with the repgenHMM and IGoR tools. The tcR package in R was used for shared clonotype analysis, with sharing normalized by the product of cloneset sizes. To study raw recombination without the effects of thymic and clonal selection, out-of-frame nonproductive sequences were analyzed. Starting from the raw public reads, TCRdb applied fastp trimming at Q25, assembled clones with MiXCR and retained in-frame beta chains. Duplicate CDR3 protein sequences are folded into a single record with the most common DNA and genes. TCRdb's processing, not the authors', yielded these V and J calls. For this sample the table gives a few hundred thousand distinct CDR3 sequences, of which around an eighth were detected only once. The ten most abundant clones make up roughly 7.8% of the sample.

This clonotype was recorded many times. No antigen is known for it. Base qualities are not recorded, but no much larger clone differs from it by a single base. These same records also appear under a second study, on yellow fever vaccine responses in identical twins. As the second paper documents: According to the authors, the vaccine-induced T cell response in identical twins seemed to be partly convergent and partly specific to each individual. In identical twins, the study followed T cell clones that responded to the vaccine with precision.

The sequencing input was CD8+ T cells sorted from blood. The TCR sequence derives from a young woman in good health.

The DNA sequence reads TGCAGTGCTAGAGATGCCGTACCGGACGAGCAGTTCTTC. It encodes CSARDAVPDEQFF. The chain is assembled from TRBV20-1 and TRBJ2-1; the D gene cannot be named for sure. Looking up the germline V gene (reference sequence) yields CDR1 DFQATT and CDR2 SNEGSKA. Inclusive of the bounding cysteine and phenylalanine, the CDR3 is 13 residues long. The retained sequence is limited to the CDR3, 39 bases, with the frame set at the first base. Trimming removed 0 bases from V and 10 bases from J, leaving 13 bases between the germline ends.